This T cell receptor (beta chain) is from a study of T and B cells in COVID-19 patients. Looking at the study overall: Of roughly 22 active-infection patients, 11 to 12 were critically ill with mechanical ventilation or extracorporeal membrane oxygenation.

BIOMED2 TRB-A/B primer pools were used in multiplex TRB PCR. TCRdb re-analysed the multiplex PCR reads in MiXCR, keeping a single row per CDR3 protein. The profile shows roughly 15,000 distinct CDR3 sequences, roughly 28% of them singletons. This clonotype showed up just a few times. Germline V gene lookup returns CDR1 KGHSH and CDR2 LQKENI. V was shortened by 2 bases and J by 2 bases, with 6 bases between the two germline ends. CDR3 length: 14 amino acids. Each TRB amplification used about 250-550 ng of genomic DNA from blood. The chain is built from TRBV18 and TRBJ2-2; no clear D. The sequence was obtained from a human donor who had recovered from COVID-19. The material sequenced was blood. The CDR3 DNA is TGTGCCAGCTCACCAGGGTTAAACACCGGGGAGCTGTTTTTT. As protein: CASSPGLNTGELFF.